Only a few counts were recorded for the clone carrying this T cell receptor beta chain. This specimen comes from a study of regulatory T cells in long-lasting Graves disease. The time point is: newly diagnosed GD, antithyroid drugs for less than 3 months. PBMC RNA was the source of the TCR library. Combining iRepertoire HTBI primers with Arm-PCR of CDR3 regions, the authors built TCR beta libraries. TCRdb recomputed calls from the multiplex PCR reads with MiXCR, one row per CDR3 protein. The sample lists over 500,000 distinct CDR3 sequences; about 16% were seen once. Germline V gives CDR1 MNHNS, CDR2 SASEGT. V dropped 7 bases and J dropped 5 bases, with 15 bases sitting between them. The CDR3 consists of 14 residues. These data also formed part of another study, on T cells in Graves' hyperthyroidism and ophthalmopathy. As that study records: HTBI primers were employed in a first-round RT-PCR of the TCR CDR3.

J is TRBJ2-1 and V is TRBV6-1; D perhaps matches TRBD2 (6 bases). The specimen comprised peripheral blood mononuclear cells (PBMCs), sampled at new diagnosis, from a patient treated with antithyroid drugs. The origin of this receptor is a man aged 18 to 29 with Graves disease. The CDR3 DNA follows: TGTGCCAGCATGAGGAGCGGGTCCGACAATGAGCAGTTCTTC. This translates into CASMRSGSDNEQFF.